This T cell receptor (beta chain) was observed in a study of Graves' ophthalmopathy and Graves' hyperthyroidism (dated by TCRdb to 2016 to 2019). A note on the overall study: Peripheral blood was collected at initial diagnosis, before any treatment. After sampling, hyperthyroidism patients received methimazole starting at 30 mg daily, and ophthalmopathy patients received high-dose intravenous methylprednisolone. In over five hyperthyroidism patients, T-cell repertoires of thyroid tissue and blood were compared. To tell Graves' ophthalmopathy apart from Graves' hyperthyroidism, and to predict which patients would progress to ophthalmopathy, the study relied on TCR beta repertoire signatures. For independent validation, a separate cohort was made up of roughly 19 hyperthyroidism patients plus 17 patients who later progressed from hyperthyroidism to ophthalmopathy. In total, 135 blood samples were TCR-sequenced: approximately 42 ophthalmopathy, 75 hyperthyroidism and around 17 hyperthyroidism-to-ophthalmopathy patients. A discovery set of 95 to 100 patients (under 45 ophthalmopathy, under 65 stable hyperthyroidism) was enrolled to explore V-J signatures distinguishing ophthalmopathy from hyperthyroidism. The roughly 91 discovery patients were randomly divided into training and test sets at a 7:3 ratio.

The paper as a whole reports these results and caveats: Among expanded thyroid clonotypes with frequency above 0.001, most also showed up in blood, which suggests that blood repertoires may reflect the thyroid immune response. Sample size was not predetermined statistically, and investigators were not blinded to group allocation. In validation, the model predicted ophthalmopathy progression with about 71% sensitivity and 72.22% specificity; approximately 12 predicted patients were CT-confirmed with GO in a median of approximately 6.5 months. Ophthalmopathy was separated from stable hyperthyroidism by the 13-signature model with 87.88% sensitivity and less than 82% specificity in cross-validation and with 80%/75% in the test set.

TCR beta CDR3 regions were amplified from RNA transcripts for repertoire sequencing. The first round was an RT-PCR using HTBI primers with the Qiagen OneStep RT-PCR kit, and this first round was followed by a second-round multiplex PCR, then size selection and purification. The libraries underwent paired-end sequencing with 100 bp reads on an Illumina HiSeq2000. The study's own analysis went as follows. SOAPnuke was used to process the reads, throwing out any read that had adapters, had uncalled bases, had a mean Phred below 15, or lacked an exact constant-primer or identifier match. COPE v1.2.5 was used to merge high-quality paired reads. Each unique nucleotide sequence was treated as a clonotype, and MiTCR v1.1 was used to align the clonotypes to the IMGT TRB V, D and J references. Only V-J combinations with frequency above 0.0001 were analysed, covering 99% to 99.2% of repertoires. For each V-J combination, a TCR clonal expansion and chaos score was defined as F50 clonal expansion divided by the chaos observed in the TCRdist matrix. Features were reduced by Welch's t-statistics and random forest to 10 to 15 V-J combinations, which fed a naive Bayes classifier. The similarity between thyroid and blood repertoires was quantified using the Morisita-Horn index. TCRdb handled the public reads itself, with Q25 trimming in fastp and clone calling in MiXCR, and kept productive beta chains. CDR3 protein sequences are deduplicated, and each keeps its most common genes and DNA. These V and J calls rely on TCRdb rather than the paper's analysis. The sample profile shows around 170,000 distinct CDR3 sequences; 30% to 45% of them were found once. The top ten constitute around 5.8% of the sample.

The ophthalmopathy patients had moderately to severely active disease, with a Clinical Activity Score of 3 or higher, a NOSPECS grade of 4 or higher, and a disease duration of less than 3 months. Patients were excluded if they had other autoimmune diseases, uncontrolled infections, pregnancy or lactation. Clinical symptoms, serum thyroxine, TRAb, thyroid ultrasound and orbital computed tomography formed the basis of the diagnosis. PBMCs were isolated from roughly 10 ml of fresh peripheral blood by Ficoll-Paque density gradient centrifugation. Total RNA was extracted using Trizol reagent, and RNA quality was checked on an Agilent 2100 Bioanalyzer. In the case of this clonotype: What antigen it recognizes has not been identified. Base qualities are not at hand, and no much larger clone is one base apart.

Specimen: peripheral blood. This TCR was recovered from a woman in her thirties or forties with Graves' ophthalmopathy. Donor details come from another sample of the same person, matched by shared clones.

The CDR3 in this case is CASSYFGSQGVRGYTF. The DNA sequence is given as TGTGCCAGCAGTTATTTTGGGTCACAGGGGGTTCGAGGCTACACCTTC. This sequence uses TRBV6-5 and TRBJ1-2; TRBD1 fits 8 bases in the junction. The CDR3 contains 16 residues, cysteine and phenylalanine counted. The entry retains the CDR3 DNA only, 48 bases that are in frame from base 1. Looking up the germline V gene yields CDR1 MNHEY and CDR2 SVGAGI. Compared with germline, V lacks 3 bases and J lacks 8 bases; bases without a gene match: 14.